The subject of this entry is one T cell receptor (beta chain). The antigen is unknown. The data derive from a study of T cell responses to AZD1222 COVID-19 vaccine. Second-dose recipients at about 4 or about 12 weeks were treated as one pooled group. The table came from immunoSEQ multiplex PCR; TCRdb's copy has only in-frame clones and leaves some out. The data hold 150,000 to 200,000 clones, with 90% to 95% observed a single time. General study results and limits: Clonal diversity was possibly underestimated; the donors were predominantly white British and more often female. Sampling captured repertoires only after the peak T cell response.

The TCR originated in an adult who received the AZD1222 COVID-19 vaccine. The sequences come from peripheral blood, collected 28 days after the second AZD1222 dose.

CDR3 in amino acids: CASTQQGADTGELFF. DNA of the CDR3: TGCGCCAGCACCCAACAGGGAGCGGACACCGGGGAGCTGTTTTTT. The rearrangement uses TRBV5-1 and TRBJ2-2; a possible D gene is TRBD1 (6 bases). V was clipped by 6 bases and J by 3 bases, with 15 bases between them. The CDR3 contains 15 residues. Germline loops: CDR1 SGHRS, CDR2 YFSETQ.